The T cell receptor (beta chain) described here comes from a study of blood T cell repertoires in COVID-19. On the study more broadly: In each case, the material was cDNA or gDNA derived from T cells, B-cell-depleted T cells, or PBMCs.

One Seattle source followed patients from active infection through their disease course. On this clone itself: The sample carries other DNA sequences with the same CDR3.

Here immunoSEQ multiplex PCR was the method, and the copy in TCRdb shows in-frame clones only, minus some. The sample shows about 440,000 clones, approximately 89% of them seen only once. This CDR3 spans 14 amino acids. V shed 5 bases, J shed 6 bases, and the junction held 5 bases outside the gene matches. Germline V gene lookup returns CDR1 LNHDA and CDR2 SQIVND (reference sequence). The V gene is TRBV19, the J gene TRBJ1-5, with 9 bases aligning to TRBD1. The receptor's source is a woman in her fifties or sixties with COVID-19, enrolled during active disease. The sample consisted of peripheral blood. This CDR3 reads CASSPTGGVQPQHF. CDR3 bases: TGTGCCAGTAGTCCTACAGGGGGCGTTCAGCCCCAGCATTTT.